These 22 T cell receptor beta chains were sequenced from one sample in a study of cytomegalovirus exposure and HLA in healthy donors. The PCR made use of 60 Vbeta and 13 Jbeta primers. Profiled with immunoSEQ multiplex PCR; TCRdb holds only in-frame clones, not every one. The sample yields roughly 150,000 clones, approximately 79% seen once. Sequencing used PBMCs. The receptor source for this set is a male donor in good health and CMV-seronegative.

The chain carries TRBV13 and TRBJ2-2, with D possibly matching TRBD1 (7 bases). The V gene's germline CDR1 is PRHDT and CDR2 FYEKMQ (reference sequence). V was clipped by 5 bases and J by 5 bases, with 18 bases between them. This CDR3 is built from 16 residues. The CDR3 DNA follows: TGTGCCAGCAGCCGCGCGGGAAGGGGGCGGACCGGGGAGCTGTTTTTT. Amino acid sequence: CASSRAGRGRTGELFF.

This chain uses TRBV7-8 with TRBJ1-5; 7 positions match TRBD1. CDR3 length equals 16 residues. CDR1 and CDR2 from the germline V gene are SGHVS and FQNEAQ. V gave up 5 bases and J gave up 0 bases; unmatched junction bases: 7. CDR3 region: CASSRANRGSNQPQHF. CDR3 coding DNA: TGTGCCAGCAGCCGAGCTAACAGGGGTAGCAATCAGCCCCAGCATTTT.

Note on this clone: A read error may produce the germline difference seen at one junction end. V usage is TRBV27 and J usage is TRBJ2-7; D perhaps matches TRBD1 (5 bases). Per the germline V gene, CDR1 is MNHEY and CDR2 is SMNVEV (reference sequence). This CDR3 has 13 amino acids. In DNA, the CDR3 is TGTACCAGCAGTTTACGACAGAACTACGAGCAGTACTTC. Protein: CTSSLRQNYEQYF.

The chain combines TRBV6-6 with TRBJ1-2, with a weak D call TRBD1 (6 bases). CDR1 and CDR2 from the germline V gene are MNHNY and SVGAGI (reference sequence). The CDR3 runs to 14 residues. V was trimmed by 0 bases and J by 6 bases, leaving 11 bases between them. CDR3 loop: CASSYSAGAHGYTF. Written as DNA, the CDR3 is TGTGCCAGCAGTTACTCCGCGGGGGCACATGGCTACACCTTC.

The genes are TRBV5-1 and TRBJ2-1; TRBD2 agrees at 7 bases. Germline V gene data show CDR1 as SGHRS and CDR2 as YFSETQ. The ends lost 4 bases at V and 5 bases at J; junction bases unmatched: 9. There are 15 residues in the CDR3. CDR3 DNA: TGCGCCAGCAGCCTCTTGCGGGGGAGCCACAATGAGCAGTTCTTC. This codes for CASSLLRGSHNEQFF. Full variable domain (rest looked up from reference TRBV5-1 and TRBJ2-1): KAGVTQTPRYLIKTRGQQVTLSCSPISGHRSVSWYQQTPGQGLQFLFEYFSETQRNKGNFPGRFSGRQFSNSRSEMNVSTLELGDSALYLCASSLLRGSHNEQFFGPGTRLTVL.

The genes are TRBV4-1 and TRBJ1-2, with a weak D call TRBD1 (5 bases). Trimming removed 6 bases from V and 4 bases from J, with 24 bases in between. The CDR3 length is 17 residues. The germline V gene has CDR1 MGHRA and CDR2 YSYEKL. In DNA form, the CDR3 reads TGCGCCAGCAGAAAGGGGCTGGGGGGGAGCCTTCGCTATGGCTACACCTTC. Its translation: CASRKGLGGSLRYGYTF.

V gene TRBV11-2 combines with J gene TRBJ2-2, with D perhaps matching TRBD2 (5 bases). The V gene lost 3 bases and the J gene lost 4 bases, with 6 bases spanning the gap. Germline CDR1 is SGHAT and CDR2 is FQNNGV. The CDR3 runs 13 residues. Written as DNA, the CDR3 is TGTGCCAGCAGCTTTGCGGGCACCGGGGAGCTGTTTTTT. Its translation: CASSFAGTGELFF.

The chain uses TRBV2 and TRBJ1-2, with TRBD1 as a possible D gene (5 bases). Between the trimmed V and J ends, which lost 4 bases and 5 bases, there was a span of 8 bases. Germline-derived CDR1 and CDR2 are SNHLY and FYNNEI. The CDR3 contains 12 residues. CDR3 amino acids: CASSGQGYGYTF. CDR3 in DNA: TGTGCCAGCAGTGGGCAGGGTTATGGCTACACCTTC.

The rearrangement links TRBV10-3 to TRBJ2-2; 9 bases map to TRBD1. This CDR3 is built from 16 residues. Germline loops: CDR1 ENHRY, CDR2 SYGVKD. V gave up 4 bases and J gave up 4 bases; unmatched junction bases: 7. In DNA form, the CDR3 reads TGTGCCATCAGTGTCACAGGGGGCCGGTCCACCGGGGAGCTGTTTTTT. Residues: CAISVTGGRSTGELFF.

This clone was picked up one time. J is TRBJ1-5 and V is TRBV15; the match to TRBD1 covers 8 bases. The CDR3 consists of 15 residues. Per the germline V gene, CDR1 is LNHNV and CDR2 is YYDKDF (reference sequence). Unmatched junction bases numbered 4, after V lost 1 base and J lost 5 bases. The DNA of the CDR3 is TGTGCCACCAGCAGAGCGCGACAGGGGTATCAGCCCCAGCATTTT. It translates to CATSRARQGYQPQHF.

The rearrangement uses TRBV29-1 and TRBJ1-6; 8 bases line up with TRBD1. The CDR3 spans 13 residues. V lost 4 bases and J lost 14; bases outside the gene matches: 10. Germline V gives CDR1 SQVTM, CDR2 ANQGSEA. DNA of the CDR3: TGCAGCGTTGGAGACAGGGGCGGGTCAACCCTCCACTTT. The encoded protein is CSVGDRGGSTLHF. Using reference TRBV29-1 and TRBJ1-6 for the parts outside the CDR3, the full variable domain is SAVISQKPSRDICQRGTSLTIQCQVDSQVTMMFWYRQQPGQSLTLIATANQGSEATYESGFVIDKFPISRPNLTFSTLTVSNMSPEDSSIYLCSVGDRGGSTLHFGNGTRLTVT.

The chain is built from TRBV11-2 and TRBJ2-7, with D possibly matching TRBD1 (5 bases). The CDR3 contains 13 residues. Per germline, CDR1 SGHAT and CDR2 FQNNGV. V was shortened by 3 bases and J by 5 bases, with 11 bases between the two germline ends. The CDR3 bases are TGTGCCAGCAGCTTGGCAGGGTGGAACGAGCAGTACTTC. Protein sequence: CASSLAGWNEQYF.

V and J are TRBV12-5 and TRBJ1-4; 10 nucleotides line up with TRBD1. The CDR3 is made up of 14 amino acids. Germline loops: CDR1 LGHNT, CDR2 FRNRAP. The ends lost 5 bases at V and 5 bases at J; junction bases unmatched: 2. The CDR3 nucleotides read TGTGCTAGTGGTCCGGGACAGGGGAATGAAAAACTGTTTTTT. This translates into CASGPGQGNEKLFF.

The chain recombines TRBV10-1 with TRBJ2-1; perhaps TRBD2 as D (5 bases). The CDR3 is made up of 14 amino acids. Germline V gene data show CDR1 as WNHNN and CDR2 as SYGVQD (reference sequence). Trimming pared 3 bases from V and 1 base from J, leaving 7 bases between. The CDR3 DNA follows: TGCGCCAGCAGTGAACTAGGGTCCTACAATGAGCAGTTCTTC. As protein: CASSELGSYNEQFF.

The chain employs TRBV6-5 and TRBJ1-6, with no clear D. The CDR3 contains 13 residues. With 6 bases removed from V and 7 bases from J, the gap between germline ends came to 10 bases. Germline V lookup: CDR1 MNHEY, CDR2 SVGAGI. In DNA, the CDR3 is TGTGCCAGCAGCCGAACATGGAATTCACCCCTCCACTTT. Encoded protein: CASSRTWNSPLHF.

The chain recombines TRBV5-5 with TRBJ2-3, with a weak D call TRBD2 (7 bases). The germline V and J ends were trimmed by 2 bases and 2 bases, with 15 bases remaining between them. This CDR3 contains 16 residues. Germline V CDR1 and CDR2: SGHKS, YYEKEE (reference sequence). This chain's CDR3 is CASSFTEGGTTDTQYF. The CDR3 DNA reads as TGTGCCAGCAGCTTCACGGAGGGGGGGACCACAGATACGCAGTATTTT.

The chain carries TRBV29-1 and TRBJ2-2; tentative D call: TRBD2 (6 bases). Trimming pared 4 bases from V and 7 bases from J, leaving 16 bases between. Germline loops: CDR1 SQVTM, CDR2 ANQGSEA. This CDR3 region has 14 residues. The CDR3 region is CSVVRVGRGGELFF. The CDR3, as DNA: TGCAGCGTTGTTCGGGTGGGGCGGGGCGGGGAGCTGTTTTTT.

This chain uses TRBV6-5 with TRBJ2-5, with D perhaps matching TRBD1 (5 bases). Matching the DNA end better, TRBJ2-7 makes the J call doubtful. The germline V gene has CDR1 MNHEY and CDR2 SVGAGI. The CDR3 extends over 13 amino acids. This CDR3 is CASSYGADYEQYF. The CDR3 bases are TGTGCCAGCAGTTACGGGGCGGACTACGAGCAGTACTTC.

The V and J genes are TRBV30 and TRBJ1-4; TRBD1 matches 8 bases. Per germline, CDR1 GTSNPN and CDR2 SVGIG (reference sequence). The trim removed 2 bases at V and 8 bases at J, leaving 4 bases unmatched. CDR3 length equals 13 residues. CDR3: CAWSTGGWEKLFF. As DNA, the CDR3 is TGTGCCTGGAGTACAGGGGGTTGGGAAAAACTGTTTTTT.

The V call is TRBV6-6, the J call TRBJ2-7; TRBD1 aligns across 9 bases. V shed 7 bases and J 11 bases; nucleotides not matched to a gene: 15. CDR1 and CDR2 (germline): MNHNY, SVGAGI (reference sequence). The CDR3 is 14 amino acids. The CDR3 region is CASIFGLSDRGEYF. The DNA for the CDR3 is TGTGCCAGCATTTTCGGGCTTTCTGACAGGGGGGAGTACTTC.

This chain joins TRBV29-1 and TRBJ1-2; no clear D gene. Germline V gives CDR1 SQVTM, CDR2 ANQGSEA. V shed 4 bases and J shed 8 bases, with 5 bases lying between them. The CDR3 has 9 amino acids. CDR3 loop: CSVGRGYTF. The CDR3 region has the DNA TGCAGCGTTGGGAGGGGCTACACCTTC.

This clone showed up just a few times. The CDR3 sequence is CASSGKQGNWYQETQYF. DNA for the CDR3: TGTGCCAGCAGTGGAAAACAGGGAAACTGGTACCAAGAGACCCAGTACTTC. This chain links TRBV6-1 with TRBJ2-5; tentatively, D is TRBD1 (6 bases). V was clipped by 4 bases and J by 0 bases, with 18 bases between them. The CDR3 length is 17 residues. CDR1 and CDR2 from the germline V gene are MNHNS and SASEGT.